This T cell receptor (beta chain) was found in a study of T cells in Graves' hyperthyroidism and ophthalmopathy. Study-level results: A 13 V-J signature model discriminated ophthalmopathy versus stable hyperthyroidism. Most thyroid-expanded clonotypes above 0.001 were also found in blood.

From RNA transcripts, TCR beta CDR3 regions were amplified. The HTBI primer set drove a first-round RT-PCR of the TCR CDR3. TCRdb ran MiXCR on the multiplex PCR reads and lists one entry per CDR3 protein. The profile covers a few hundred thousand distinct CDR3 sequences, with about 19% appearing a single time and less than 45% taken by the ten largest. This clonotype was observed at least ten times. Its antigen remains unknown. Uncontrolled infection, other autoimmune disease, pregnancy or lactation barred patients from enrollment. Roughly 9.1 ml of fresh peripheral blood supplied the PBMCs. Germline V CDR1 and CDR2: DFQATT, SNEGSKA (reference sequence). Trimming shortened V by 3 bases and J by 0 bases, and 9 bases separated the two germline ends. The CDR3 is 13 amino acids.

Sequencing was carried out using blood. The receptor was derived from a man over 45 with Graves' ophthalmopathy. This chain connects TRBV20-1 to TRBJ2-7; no definite D call. The CDR3 here is CSARGEISYEQYF. The CDR3 DNA follows: TGCAGTGCTAGGGGCGAAATCTCCTACGAGCAGTACTTC.